This T cell receptor (beta chain) is from a study of a mutant IDH1 vaccine in newly diagnosed glioma. Study-wide context: Patients' prior therapy spanned radiotherapy, temozolomide, or both; most underwent both. Regarding the study as a whole: Top peripheral T cell clonotype shifts appeared unrelated to pseudoprogression.

TCRdb's table, derived via immunoSEQ multiplex PCR, lists solely in-frame clones and lacks some. This sample yields some 40,000 clones, of which 81% are seen a single time; about 5.5% belongs to the top ten. The CDR3 length is 14 residues. The ends lost 6 bases at V and 3 bases at J; junction bases unmatched: 6. Germline V gives CDR1 MDHEN, CDR2 SYDVKM. Indicated time point: week 23, last vaccination. Topical imiquimod was applied with each vaccine dose, which held 300 ug of mutant IDH1 20-mer peptide. In every donor, the tumor was a new WHO grade 3 or 4 IDH1-mutant, ATRX-lost astrocytoma. Worth noting for this clone: What it binds is not known.

Sequences were derived from PBMCs, sampled from a glioma patient whose treatment included an IDH1 peptide vaccine. The rearrangement joins TRBV28 to TRBJ2-7; 9 bases agree with TRBD1. The TCR was taken from a middle-aged man with glioma. CDR3 sequence: CASRDPGQGYEQYF. The CDR3 nucleotides read TGTGCCAGCAGGGACCCGGGACAGGGCTACGAGCAGTACTTC.